This entry describes one T cell receptor (beta chain). The entry originates in a study of blood T cell repertoires in COVID-19. Measured with immunoSEQ multiplex PCR; TCRdb has only the in-frame clones, and not every one. The sample lists a few hundred thousand clones, 75% to 90% occurring once. The clonotype comes from an older woman who had recovered from COVID-19. Material for sequencing was PBMCs or T cells enriched from blood (not recorded which).

This chain's CDR3 is CASSPLVRSGLFTDTQYF. The CDR3 DNA reads TGTGCCAGCAGTCCCCTTGTGCGTAGCGGGTTATTCACAGATACGCAGTATTTT. The chain employs TRBV28 and TRBJ2-3, with TRBD2 matching 7 bases. CDR3 length: 18 amino acids. With 5 bases clipped from V and 2 bases from J, the junction kept 16 bases outside the gene matches. Germline values: CDR1 MDHEN, CDR2 SYDVKM. The full variable domain, rest sourced from reference TRBV28 and TRBJ2-3, is DVKVTQSSRYLVKRTGEKVFLECVQDMDHENMFWYRQDPGLGLRLIYFSYDVKMKEKGDIPEGYSVSREKKERFSLILESASTNQTSMYLCASSPLVRSGLFTDTQYFGPGTRLTVL.